Listed below are T cell receptor beta chains from one sample, sequenced in a study of T cell responses to AZD1222 COVID-19 vaccine. Generated by immunoSEQ multiplex PCR, the TCRdb table keeps only in-frame clones and is missing some. The sample has 150,000 to 160,000 clones; 90% to 95% are singletons. Source: peripheral blood, taken 28 days after the second AZD1222 dose. The source is an adult who received the AZD1222 COVID-19 vaccine. CDR3s include the opening cysteine and the closing phenylalanine or tryptophan. D genes are given only for firm matches. Size is stated for part of the rows, as once, few or many counts, or as a class when the clone is expanded.

clone size,D gene,J gene,V gene,CDR3 protein,CDR3 DNA
.,TRBD2,TRBJ2-1,TRBV6-4,CASSDGFGLGYNEQFF,TGTGCCAGCAGTGACGGTTTCGGACTAGGATACAATGAGCAGTTCTTC
.,TRBD1,TRBJ1-2,TRBV15,CASRSGTDYGYTF,TGTGCCTCTCGCTCCGGGACAGACTATGGCTACACCTTC
once,.,TRBJ1-1,TRBV3-1/TRBV3-2,CASSQVYGADRDSTEAFF,TGTGCCAGCAGCCAAGTCTATGGGGCGGACCGGGACTCCACTGAAGCTTTCTTT
.,TRBD1,TRBJ2-1,TRBV18,CASSPSGTANEQFF,TGTGCCAGCTCACCCTCCGGGACAGCAAATGAGCAGTTCTTC
.,TRBD2,TRBJ2-1,TRBV4-1,CASSPRTSGTFGNEQFF,TGCGCCAGCAGCCCCCGGACTAGCGGGACGTTCGGCAATGAGCAGTTCTTC
.,.,TRBJ1-1,TRBV12-3/TRBV12-4,CASSLILNTEAFF,TGTGCCAGCAGTTTAATCCTGAACACTGAAGCTTTCTTT
.,.,TRBJ1-2,TRBV30,CAWSVGGRSGYTF,TGTGCCTGGAGTGTAGGGGGGCGTTCTGGCTACACCTTC
.,TRBD2,TRBJ2-3,TRBV5-4,CASRGRREQPDTQYF,TGTGCCAGCAGGGGGCGGCGGGAGCAGCCAGATACGCAGTATTTT
.,.,TRBJ1-5,TRBV18,CASSPRDNYSNQPQHF,TGTGCCAGCTCACCACGGGACAACTATAGCAATCAGCCCCAGCATTTT
.,.,TRBJ1-1,TRBV19,CASSMRLEAFF,TGTGCCAGTAGTATGCGGCTTGAAGCTTTCTTT
.,.,TRBJ2-1,TRBV4-1,CASSQEVGYEQFF,TGCGCCAGCAGCCAAGAGGTGGGGTATGAGCAGTTCTTC
.,TRBD1,TRBJ2-7,TRBV4-1,CASSQDDRGGYEQYF,TGCGCCAGCAGCCAAGATGACAGGGGCGGGTACGAGCAGTACTTC
.,TRBD2,TRBJ2-1,TRBV6-4,CATRLAGSGLNEQFF,TGCGCCACCAGACTAGCTGGGAGCGGTTTGAATGAGCAGTTCTTC
.,TRBD2,TRBJ2-1,TRBV7-3,CASSFGGSGSGEQFF,TGTGCCAGCAGCTTTGGCGGGAGTGGTTCGGGGGAGCAGTTCTTC
.,TRBD2,TRBJ2-3,TRBV28,CASYKSGRQLDTQYF,TGTGCCAGCTACAAGAGCGGGAGACAGTTAGATACGCAGTATTTT
once,TRBD1,TRBJ1-5,TRBV3-1/TRBV3-2,CASSQGGTGEGQPQHF,TGTGCCAGCAGCCAAGGGGGGACAGGGGAAGGTCAGCCCCAGCATTTT
.,TRBD1,TRBJ2-3,TRBV7-6,CASSGRTGGADTQYF,TGTGCCAGCAGCGGACGGACAGGGGGCGCAGATACGCAGTATTTT
.,TRBD2,TRBJ2-1,TRBV2,CASSERTSSYNEQFF,TGTGCCAGCAGTGAAAGGACTAGCTCCTACAATGAGCAGTTCTTC
.,.,TRBJ1-5,TRBV11-3,CASSLFTHSNQPQHF,TGTGCCAGCAGCTTGTTCACCCATAGCAATCAGCCCCAGCATTTT
few,.,TRBJ2-3,TRBV28,CASSLYGSSTDTQYF,TGTGCCAGCAGTTTATACGGCAGTAGCACAGATACGCAGTATTTT
.,.,TRBJ1-2,TRBV3-1/TRBV3-2,CASSQMGVNYGYTF,TGTGCCAGCAGCCAAATGGGAGTTAACTATGGCTACACCTTC
.,.,TRBJ2-7,TRBV5-6,CASSLGAVVEEQYF,TGTGCCAGCAGCTTGGGGGCGGTTGTTGAAGAGCAGTACTTC
.,.,TRBJ2-1,TRBV7-2,CASRPGPRAYNEQFF,TGTGCCAGCAGGCCGGGGCCGCGCGCGTACAATGAGCAGTTCTTC
.,.,TRBJ2-1,TRBV18,CASSPPEGPPKFF,TGTGCCAGCTCACCACCGGAAGGCCCCCCTAAGTTCTTC